The T cell receptor beta chain described here comes from a study of cytomegalovirus exposure and HLA in healthy donors. Comment on this clone: Its antigen is not known.

The protocol was immunoSEQ multiplex PCR, while the TCRdb copy is restricted to in-frame clones and leaves out a portion. Altogether 200,000 or so clones are present, roughly 88% being singletons, with the ten largest covering 13%. The germline V gene encodes CDR1 SGHRS and CDR2 YFSETQ. Trimming at V came to 0 bases and at J to 2 bases, leaving 9 bases not matched to a gene. This CDR3 has 19 amino acids. The study's findings and limits: Despite most TCR sequences being rare, some public TCRs occurred in many donors.

The sequenced material came from PBMCs. The TCR comes from a woman aged 25 to 39 in good health and CMV-seropositive. The chain has TRBV5-1 and TRBJ2-6, with TRBD1 identical over 9 bases. The CDR3 loop reads CASSLAGQGSDTGANVLTF. The CDR3 DNA reads as TGCGCCAGCAGCTTGGCGGGACAGGGAAGTGACACTGGGGCCAACGTCCTGACTTTC.